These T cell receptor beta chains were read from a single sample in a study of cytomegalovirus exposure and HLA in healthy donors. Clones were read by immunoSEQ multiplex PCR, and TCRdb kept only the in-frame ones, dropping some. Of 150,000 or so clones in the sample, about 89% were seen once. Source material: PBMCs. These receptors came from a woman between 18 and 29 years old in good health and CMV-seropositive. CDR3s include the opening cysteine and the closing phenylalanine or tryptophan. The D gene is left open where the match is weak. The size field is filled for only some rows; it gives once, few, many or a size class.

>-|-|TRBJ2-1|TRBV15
CATSRVRTAHNEQFF
TGTGCCACCAGCAGAGTCAGGACAGCACACAATGAGCAGTTCTTC
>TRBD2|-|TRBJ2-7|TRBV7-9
CASSLGDLTGTSLPYEQYF
TGTGCCAGCAGCTTAGGGGACTTGACAGGGACTAGCCTTCCCTACGAGCAGTACTTC
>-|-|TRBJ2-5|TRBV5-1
CASSLTSTKTQYF
TGCGCCAGCAGCCTTACTAGCACGAAGACCCAGTACTTC
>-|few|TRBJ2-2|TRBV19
CASRAELPNTGELFF
TGTGCCAGTAGAGCCGAGCTACCGAACACCGGGGAGCTGTTTTTT
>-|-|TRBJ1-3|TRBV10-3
CAIKANSGNTIYF
TGTGCCATCAAAGCCAACTCTGGAAACACCATATATTTT
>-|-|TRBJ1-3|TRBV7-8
CASSPSGYSGNTIYF
TGTGCCAGCAGCCCTAGCGGATACTCTGGAAACACCATATATTTT
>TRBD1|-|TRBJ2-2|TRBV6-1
CASRRDRATGELFF
TGTGCCAGCAGACGGGACAGGGCTACCGGGGAGCTGTTTTTT
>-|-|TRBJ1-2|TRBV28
CASSRMGTGMEGYTF
TGTGCCAGCAGTCGTATGGGCACAGGGATGGAGGGCTACACCTTC
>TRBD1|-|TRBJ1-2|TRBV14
CASSQEIWDRGFYGYTF
TGTGCCAGCAGCCAAGAGATCTGGGACAGGGGATTCTATGGCTACACCTTC
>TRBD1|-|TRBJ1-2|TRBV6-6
CASSLADRGVYGYTF
TGTGCCAGCAGTCTAGCGGACAGGGGTGTCTATGGCTACACCTTC
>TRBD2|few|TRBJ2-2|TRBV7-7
CASSLVPVLSGRPGELFF
TGTGCCAGCAGCTTAGTTCCCGTGCTGAGCGGGAGGCCCGGGGAGCTGTTTTTT
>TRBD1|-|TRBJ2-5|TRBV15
CATSRPGQGATKTQYF
TGTGCCACCAGCAGACCGGGACAGGGGGCGACGAAGACCCAGTACTTC
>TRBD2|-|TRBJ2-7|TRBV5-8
CASSWTGTSSYEQYF
TGTGCCAGCAGCTGGACGGGGACTAGCTCCTACGAGCAGTACTTC
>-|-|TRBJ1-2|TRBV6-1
CASSEAGGAYGYTF
TGTGCCAGCAGTGAAGCTGGCGGCGCCTATGGCTACACCTTC
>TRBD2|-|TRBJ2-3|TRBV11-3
CASGASGMNTDTQYF
TGTGCCAGCGGGGCTAGCGGGATGAACACAGATACGCAGTATTTT
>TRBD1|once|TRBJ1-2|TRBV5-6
CASSRPGQVNYGYTF
TGTGCCAGCAGCAGACCTGGACAGGTTAACTATGGCTACACCTTC
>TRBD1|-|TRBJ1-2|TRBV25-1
CASSEYDRGNYGYTF
TGTGCCAGCAGTGAATATGACAGGGGGAACTATGGCTACACCTTC
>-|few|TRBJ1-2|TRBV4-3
CASSPAEGFNYGYTF
TGCGCCAGCAGCCCCGCGGAGGGATTTAACTATGGCTACACCTTC
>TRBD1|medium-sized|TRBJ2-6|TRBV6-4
CASSDSGGAGANVLTF
TGTGCCAGCAGTGACTCAGGGGGCGCTGGGGCCAACGTCCTGACTTTC
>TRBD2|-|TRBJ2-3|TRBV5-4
CASSFPGLGPDTQYF
TGTGCCAGCAGTTTCCCGGGACTAGGACCAGATACGCAGTATTTT
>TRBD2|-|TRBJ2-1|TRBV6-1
CASSESGSGSHEQFF
TGTGCCAGCAGTGAATCGGGTAGCGGGAGCCATGAGCAGTTCTTC
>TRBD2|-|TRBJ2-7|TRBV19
CASSLAGGLYEQYF
TGTGCCAGTAGCCTAGCGGGAGGGCTATACGAGCAGTACTTC
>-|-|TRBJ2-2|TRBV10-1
CASSESRGTGELFF
TGCGCCAGCAGTGAGTCGAGGGGGACCGGGGAGCTGTTTTTT
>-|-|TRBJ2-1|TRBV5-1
CASSPGQTYNEQFF
TGCGCCAGCAGCCCAGGACAGACTTACAATGAGCAGTTCTTC
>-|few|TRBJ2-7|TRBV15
CATSPTASYEQYF
TGTGCCACCAGCCCGACTGCCTCCTACGAGCAGTACTTC
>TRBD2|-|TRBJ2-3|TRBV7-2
CASSLSSGGADTQYF
TGTGCCAGCAGCTTGTCTAGCGGAGGGGCAGATACGCAGTATTTT
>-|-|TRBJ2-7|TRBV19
CASSPLHVGGYEQYF
TGTGCCAGTAGTCCACTGCACGTGGGGGGCTACGAGCAGTACTTC
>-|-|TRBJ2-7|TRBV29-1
CSVGLGGASYEQYF
TGCAGCGTTGGATTAGGGGGGGCCTCCTACGAGCAGTACTTC
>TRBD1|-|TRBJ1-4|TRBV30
CAWTRDRGEKLFF
TGTGCCTGGACCCGGGACAGGGGCGAAAAACTGTTTTTT
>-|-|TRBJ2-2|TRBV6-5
CASKRTRAGELFF
TGTGCCAGCAAACGGACCAGGGCGGGGGAGCTGTTTTTT
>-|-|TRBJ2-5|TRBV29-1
CSVEGSATQETQYF
TGCAGCGTTGAGGGTAGCGCAACCCAAGAGACCCAGTACTTC